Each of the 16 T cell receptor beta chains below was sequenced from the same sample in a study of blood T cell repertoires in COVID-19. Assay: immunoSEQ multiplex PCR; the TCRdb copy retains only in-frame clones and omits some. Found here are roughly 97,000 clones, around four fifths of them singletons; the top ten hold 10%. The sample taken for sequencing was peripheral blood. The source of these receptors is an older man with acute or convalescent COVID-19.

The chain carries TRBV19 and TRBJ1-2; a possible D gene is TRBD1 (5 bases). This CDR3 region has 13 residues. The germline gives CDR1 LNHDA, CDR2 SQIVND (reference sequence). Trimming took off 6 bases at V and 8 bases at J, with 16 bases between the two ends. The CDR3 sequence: CASSPREESGYTF. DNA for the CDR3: TGTGCCAGTAGCCCCAGGGAGGAGAGCGGCTACACCTTC.

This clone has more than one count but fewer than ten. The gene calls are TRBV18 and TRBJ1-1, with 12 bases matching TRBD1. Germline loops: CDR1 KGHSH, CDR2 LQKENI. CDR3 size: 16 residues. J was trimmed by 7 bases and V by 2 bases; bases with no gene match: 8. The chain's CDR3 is CASSPGTGGRYGEAFF. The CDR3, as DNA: TGTGCCAGCTCACCAGGGACAGGGGGCAGGTATGGTGAAGCTTTCTTT. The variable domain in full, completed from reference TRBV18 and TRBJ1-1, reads NAGVMQNPRHLVRRRGQEARLRCSPMKGHSHVYWYRQLPEEGLKFMVYLQKENIIDESGMPKERFSAEFPKEGPSILRIQQVVRGDSAAYFCASSPGTGGRYGEAFFGQGTRLTVV.

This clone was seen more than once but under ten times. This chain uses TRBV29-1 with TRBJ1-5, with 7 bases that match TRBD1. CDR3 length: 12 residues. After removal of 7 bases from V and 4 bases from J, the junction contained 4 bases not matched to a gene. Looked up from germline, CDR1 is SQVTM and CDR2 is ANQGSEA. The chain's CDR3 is CSAGTANQPQHF. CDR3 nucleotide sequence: TGCAGCGCTGGGACAGCAAATCAGCCCCAGCATTTT. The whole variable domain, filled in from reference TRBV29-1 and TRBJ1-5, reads SAVISQKPSRDICQRGTSLTIQCQVDSQVTMMFWYRQQPGQSLTLIATANQGSEATYESGFVIDKFPISRPNLTFSTLTVSNMSPEDSSIYLCSAGTANQPQHFGDGTRLSIL.

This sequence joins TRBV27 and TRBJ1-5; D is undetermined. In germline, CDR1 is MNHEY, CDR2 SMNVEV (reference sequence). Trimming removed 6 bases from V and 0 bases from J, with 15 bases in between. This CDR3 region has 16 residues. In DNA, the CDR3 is TGTGCCAGCAGATCTTTGGGCAGTTATAGCAATCAGCCCCAGCATTTT. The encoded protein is CASRSLGSYSNQPQHF.

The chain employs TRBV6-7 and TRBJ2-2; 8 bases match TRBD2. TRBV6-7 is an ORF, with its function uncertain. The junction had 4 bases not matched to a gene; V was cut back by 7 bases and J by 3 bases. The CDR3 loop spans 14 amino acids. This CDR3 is CASKLADYTGELFF. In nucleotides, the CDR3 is TGTGCCAGCAAACTAGCGGATTACACCGGGGAGCTGTTTTTT.

The CDR3: CATSEGTGVGPGAGYTF. The CDR3 bases are TGTGCCACCAGTGAGGGGACAGGGGTTGGGCCTGGTGCTGGCTACACCTTC. The chain couples TRBV24-1 to TRBJ1-2; TRBD1 matches at 10 bases. The junction had 14 bases not matched to a gene; V was cut back by 4 bases and J by 7 bases. Germline V CDR1 and CDR2: KGHDR, SFDVKD. The CDR3 contains 17 residues.

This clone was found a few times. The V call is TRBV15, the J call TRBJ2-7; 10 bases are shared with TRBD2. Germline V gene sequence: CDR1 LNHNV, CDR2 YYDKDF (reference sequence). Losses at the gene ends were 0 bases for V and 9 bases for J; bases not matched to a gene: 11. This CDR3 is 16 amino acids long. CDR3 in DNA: TGTGCCACCAGCAGAGATTTAAGGTTGGCTAGCGGGGGGCAGTACTTC. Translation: CATSRDLRLASGGQYF.

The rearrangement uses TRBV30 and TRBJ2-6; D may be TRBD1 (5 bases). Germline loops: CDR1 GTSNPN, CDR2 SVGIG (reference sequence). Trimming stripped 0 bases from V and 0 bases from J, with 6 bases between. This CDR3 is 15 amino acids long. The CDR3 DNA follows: TGTGCCTGGAGTGTAACAGGCTCTGGGGCCAACGTCCTGACTTTC. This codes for CAWSVTGSGANVLTF.

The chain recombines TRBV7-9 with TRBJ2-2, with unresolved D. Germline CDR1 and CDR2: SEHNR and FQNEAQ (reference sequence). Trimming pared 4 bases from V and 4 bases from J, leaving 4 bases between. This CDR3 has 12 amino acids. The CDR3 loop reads CASSWSTGELFF. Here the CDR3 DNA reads TGTGCCAGCAGCTGGAGCACCGGGGAGCTGTTTTTT.

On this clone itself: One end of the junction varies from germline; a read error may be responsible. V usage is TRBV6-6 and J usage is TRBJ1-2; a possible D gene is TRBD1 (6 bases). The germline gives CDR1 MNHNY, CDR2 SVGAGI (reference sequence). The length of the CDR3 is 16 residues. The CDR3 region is CASRYSETGLAYGYTF. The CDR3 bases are TGTGCCAGCAGATACTCCGAAACAGGGCTCGCCTATGGCTACACCTTC.

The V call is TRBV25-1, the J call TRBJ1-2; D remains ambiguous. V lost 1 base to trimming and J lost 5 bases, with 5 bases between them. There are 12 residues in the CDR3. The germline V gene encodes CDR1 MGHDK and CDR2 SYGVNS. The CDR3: CASSESGYGYTF. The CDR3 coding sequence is TGTGCCAGCAGTGAATCCGGTTATGGCTACACCTTC.

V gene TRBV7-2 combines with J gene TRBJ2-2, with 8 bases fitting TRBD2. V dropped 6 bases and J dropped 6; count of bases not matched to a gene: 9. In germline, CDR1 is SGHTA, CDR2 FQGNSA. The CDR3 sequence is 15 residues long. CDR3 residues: CASSAISGGAGELFF. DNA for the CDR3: TGTGCCAGCAGTGCCATCAGCGGGGGCGCCGGGGAGCTGTTTTTT.

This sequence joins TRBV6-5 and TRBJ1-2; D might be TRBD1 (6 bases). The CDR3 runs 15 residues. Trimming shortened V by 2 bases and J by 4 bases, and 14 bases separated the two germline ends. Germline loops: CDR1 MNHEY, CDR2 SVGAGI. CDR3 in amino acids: CASSYIQGGGYGYTF. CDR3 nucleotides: TGTGCCAGCAGTTACATACAGGGCGGTGGCTATGGCTACACCTTC.

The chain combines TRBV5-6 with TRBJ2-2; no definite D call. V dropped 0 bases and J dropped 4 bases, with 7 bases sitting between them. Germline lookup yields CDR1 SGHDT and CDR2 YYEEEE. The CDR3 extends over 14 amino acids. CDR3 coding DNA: TGTGCCAGCAGCTTGGGACTTCTCACCGGGGAGCTGTTTTTT. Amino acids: CASSLGLLTGELFF.

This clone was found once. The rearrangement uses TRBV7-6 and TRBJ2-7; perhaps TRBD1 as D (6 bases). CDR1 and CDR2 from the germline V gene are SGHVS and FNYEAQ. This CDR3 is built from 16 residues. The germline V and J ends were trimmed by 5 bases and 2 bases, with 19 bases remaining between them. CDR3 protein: CASSPINTGQTYEQYF. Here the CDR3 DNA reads TGTGCCAGCAGCCCCATTAACACAGGGCAGACCTACGAGCAGTACTTC.

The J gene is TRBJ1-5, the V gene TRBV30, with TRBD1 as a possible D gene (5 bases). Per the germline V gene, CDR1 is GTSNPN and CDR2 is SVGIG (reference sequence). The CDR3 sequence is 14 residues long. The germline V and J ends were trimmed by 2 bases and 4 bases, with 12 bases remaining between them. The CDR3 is CAWSLNQGNQPQHF. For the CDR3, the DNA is TGTGCCTGGAGTCTTAACCAGGGAAATCAGCCCCAGCATTTT.